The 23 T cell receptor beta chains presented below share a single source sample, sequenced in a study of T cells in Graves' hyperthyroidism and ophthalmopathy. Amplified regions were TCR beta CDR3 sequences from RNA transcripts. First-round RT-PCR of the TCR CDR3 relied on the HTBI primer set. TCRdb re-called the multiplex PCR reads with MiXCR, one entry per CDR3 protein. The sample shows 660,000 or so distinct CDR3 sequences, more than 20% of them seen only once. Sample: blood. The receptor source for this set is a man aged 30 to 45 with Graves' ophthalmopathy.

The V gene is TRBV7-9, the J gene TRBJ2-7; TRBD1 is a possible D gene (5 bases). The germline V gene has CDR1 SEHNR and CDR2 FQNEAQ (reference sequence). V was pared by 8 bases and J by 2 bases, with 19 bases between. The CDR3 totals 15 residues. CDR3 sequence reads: CASLGVGKPTYEQYF. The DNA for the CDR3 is TGTGCCAGCCTAGGGGTCGGAAAGCCGACCTACGAGCAGTACTTC.

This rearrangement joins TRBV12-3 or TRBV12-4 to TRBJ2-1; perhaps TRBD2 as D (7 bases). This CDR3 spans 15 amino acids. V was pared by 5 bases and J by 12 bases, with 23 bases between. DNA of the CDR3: TGTGCCAGCAGTCCAATGAGGGGGGGTTTGATCACGCAGTTCTTC. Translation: CASSPMRGGLITQFF.

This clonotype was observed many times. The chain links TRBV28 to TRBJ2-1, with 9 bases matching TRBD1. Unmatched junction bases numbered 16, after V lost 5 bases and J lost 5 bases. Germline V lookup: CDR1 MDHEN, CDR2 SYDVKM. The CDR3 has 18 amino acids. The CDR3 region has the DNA TGTGCCAGCAGTCACCTTGGTTTCGGACAGGGGATCAACAATGAGCAGTTCTTC. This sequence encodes CASSHLGFGQGINNEQFF.

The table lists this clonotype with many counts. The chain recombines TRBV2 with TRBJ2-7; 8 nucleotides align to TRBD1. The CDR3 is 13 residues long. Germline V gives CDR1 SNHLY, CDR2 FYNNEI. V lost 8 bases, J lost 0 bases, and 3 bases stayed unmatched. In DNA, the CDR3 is TGTGCCAGCCGACAGGGGAGCTCCTACGAGCAGTACTTC. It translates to CASRQGSSYEQYF. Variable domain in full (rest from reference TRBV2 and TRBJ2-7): EPEVTQTPSHQVTQMGQEVILRCVPISNHLYFYWYRQILGQKVEFLVSFYNNEISEKSEIFDDQFSVERPDGSNFTLKIRSTKLEDSAMYFCASRQGSSYEQYFGPGTRLTVT.

The CDR3 region is CASSRSGTQETQYF. The CDR3 DNA sequence: TGCGCCAGCAGCCGTAGCGGGACCCAAGAGACCCAGTACTTC. The chain uses TRBV4-1 and TRBJ2-5; TRBD2 aligns across 8 bases. The CDR3 is 14 amino acids. CDR1 is MGHRA and CDR2 is YSYEKL in the germline V gene. J lost 1 base, V lost 4 bases, and 2 bases had no gene match.

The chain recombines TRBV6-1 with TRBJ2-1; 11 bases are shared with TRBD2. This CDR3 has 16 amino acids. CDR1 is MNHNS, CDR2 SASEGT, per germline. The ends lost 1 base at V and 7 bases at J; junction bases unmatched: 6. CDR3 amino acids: CASSEDPGTSGNEQFF. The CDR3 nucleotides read TGTGCCAGCAGTGAAGACCCCGGGACTAGCGGAAATGAGCAGTTCTTC.

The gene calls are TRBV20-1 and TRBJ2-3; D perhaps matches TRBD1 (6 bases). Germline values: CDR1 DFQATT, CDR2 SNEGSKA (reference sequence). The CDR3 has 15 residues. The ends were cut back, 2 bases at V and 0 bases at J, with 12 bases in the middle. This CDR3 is CSARQNRESTDTQYF. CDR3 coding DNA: TGCAGTGCTAGACAAAACAGGGAGAGCACAGATACGCAGTATTTT.

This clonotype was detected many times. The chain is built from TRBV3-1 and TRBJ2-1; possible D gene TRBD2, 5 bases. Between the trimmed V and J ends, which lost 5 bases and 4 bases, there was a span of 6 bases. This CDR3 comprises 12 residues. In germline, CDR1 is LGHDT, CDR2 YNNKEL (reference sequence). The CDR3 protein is CASSGLYNEQFF. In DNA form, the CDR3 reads TGTGCCAGCAGCGGACTGTACAATGAGCAGTTCTTC.

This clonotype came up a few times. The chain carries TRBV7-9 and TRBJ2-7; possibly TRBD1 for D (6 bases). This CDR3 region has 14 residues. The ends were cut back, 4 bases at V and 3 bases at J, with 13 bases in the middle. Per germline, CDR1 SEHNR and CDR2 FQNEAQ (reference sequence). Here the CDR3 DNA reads TGTGCCAGCAGCTGGCCAGGGGTTCGCTACGAGCAGTACTTC. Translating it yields CASSWPGVRYEQYF.

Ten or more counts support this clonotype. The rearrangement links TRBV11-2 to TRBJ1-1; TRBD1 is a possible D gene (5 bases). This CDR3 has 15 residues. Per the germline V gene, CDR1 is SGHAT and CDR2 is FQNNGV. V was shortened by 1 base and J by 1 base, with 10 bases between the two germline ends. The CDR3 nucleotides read TGTGCCAGCAGCTTAGCCGCTCAGGGGAACACTGAAGCTTTCTTT. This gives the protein CASSLAAQGNTEAFF.

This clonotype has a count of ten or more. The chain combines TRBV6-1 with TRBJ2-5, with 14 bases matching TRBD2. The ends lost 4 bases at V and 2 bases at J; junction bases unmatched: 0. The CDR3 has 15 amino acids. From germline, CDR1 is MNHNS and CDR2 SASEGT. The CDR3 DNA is TGTGCCAGCAGTGGGACTAGCGGGAGGCAAGAGACCCAGTACTTC. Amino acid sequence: CASSGTSGRQETQYF.

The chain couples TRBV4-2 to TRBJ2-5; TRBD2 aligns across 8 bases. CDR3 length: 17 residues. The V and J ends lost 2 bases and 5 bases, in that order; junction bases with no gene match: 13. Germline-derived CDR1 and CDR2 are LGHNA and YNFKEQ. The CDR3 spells CASSQPPGAGVLETQYF. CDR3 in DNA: TGTGCCAGCAGCCAACCTCCAGGAGCGGGAGTCCTGGAGACCCAGTACTTC.

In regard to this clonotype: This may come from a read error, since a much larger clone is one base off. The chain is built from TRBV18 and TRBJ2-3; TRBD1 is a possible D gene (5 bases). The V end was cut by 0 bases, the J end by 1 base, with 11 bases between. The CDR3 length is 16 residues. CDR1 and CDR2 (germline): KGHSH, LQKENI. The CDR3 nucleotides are TGTGCCAGCTCACCACCGGGGCCACAGCGCACAGATACGCAGTATTTT. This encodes CASSPPGPQRTDTQYF.

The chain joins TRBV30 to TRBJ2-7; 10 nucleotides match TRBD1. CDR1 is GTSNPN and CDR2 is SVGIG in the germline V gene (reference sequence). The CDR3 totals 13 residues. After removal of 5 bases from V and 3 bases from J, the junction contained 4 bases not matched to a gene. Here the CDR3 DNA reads TGTGCCTGGTCCGGGACAGGGGACTACGAGCAGTACTTC. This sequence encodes CAWSGTGDYEQYF.

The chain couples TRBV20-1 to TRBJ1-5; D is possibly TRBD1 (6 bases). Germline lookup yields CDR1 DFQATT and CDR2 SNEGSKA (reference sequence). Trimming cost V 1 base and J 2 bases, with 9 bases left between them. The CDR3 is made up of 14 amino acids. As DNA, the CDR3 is TGCAGTGCTAGAGGGACAGTCCGCAATCAGCCCCAGCATTTT. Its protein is CSARGTVRNQPQHF.

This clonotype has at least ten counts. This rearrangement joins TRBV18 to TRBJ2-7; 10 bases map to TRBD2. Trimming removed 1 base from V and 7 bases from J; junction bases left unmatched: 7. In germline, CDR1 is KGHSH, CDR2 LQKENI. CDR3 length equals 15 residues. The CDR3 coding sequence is TGTGCCAGCTCACCACAGCCTAGCGGGGGCAAAGAGCAGTACTTC. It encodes CASSPQPSGGKEQYF.

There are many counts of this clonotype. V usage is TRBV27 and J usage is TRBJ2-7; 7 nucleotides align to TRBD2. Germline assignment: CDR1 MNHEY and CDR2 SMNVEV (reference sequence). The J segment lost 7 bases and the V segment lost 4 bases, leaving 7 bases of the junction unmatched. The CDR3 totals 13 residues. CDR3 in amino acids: CASSSRLAYEQYF. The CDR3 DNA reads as TGTGCCAGCAGTTCAAGACTAGCTTATGAGCAGTACTTC.

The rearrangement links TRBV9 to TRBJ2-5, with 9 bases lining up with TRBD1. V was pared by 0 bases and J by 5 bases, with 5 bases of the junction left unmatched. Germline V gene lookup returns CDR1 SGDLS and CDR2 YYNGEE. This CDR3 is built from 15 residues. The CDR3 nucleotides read TGTGCCAGCAGCGTAGGGGGGACAGGGATGGAGACCCAGTACTTC. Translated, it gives CASSVGGTGMETQYF.

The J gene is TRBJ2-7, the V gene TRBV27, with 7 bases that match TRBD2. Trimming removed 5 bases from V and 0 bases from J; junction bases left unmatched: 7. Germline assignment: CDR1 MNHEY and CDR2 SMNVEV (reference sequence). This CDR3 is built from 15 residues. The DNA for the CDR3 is TGTGCCAGCAGTCCTACTAGCGTTAACTCCTACGAGCAGTACTTC. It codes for CASSPTSVNSYEQYF.

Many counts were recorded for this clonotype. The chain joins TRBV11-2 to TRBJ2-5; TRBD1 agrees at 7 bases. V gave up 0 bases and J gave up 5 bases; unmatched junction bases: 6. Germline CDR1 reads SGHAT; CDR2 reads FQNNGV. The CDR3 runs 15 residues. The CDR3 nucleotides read TGTGCCAGCAGCTTAGAACAGGGGTCTGGGGAGACCCAGTACTTC. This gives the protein CASSLEQGSGETQYF.

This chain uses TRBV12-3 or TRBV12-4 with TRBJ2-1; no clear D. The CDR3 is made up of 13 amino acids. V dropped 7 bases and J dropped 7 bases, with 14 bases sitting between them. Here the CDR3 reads CASTPGRKNEQFF. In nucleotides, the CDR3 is TGTGCCAGCACCCCTGGCAGAAAGAATGAGCAGTTCTTC.

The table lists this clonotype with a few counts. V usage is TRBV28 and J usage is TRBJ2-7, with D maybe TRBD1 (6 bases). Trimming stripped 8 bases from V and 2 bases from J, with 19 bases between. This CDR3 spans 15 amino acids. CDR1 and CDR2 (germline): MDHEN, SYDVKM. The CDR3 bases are TGTGCCAGCTCCACCGCTTACAGGGATGCCTACGAGCAGTACTTC. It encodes CASSTAYRDAYEQYF.

The CDR3 reads CSARGLAGALETQYF. CDR3 DNA sequence: TGCAGTGCTAGGGGGTTAGCGGGAGCCTTAGAGACCCAGTACTTC. The chain joins TRBV20-1 to TRBJ2-5; 9 positions agree with TRBD2. This CDR3 is 15 amino acids long. Unmatched junction bases numbered 9, after V lost 3 bases and J lost 4 bases. Germline V CDR1 and CDR2: DFQATT, SNEGSKA (reference sequence).